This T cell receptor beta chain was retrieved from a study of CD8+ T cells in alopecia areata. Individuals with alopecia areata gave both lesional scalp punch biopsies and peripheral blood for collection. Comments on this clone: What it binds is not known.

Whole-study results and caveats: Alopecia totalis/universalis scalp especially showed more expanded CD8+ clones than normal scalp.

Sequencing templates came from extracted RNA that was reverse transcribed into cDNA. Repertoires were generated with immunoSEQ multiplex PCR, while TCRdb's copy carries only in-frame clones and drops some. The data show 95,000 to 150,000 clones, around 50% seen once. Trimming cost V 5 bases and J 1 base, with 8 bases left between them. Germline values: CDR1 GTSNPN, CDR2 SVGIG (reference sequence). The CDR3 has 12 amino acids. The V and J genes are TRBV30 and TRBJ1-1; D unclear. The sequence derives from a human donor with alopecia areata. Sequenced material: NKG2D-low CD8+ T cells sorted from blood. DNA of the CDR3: TGTGCCTGGGGACGGGCGAACACTGAAGCTTTCTTT. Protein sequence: CAWGRANTEAFF.